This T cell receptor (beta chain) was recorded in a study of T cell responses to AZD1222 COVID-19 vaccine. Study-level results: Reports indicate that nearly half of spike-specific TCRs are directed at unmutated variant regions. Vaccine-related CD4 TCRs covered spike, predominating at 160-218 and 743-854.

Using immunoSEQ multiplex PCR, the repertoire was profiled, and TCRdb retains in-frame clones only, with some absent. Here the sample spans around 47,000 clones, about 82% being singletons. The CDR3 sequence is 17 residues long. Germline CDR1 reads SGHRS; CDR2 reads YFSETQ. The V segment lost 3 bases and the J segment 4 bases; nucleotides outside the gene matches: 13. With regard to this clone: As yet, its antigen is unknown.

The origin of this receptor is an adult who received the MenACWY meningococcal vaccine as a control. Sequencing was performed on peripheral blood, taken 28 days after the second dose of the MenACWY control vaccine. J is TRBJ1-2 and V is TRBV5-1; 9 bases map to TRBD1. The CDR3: CASSSGTGTPGIYGYTF. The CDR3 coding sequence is TGCGCCAGCAGCTCCGGGACAGGGACGCCCGGCATCTATGGCTACACCTTC.